This T cell receptor (beta chain) was sequenced in a study of T-cell memory formation after mild COVID-19. Findings and caveats of the study: Pre-infection memory carried some responding clones, suggesting that cross-reactive memory joined. Largely, contracting CD4+ clones fell within CM and EM, and contracting CD8+ clones within EMRA. The study found balanced CD4/CD8 in clones contracting day 15 to 85 and a CD4+ lean in later expanders.

Comments on this clonotype: Antigen unknown.

From germline, CDR1 is SGHNT and CDR2 YYREEE (reference sequence). With 1 base removed from V and 1 base from J, the gap between germline ends came to 11 bases. This CDR3 comprises 15 residues. Using constant-segment primers, 5'RACE produced TCR alpha and TCR beta cDNA libraries carrying sample barcodes and UMIs. MiXCR, applied by TCRdb to the 5' RACE reads, yields one record per CDR3 protein. The table has under 35,000 distinct CDR3 sequences, over 20% seen once; the top ten hold about 1.5%. The sequence derives from an adult who had mild COVID-19 (a few samples of this study predate the infection). Cell type and time point are not known. The V and J genes are TRBV5-4 and TRBJ1-1, with D uncertain. The sequenced sample was PBMCs or a T cell subset sorted from them (not recorded which). The CDR3: CASSLWELRNTEAFF. The DNA for the CDR3 is TGTGCCAGCAGCTTGTGGGAGCTAAGGAACACTGAAGCTTTCTTT. Together with reference TRBV5-4 and TRBJ1-1, the CDR3 gives the full variable domain: ETGVTQSPTHLIKTRGQQVTLRCSSQSGHNTVSWYQQALGQGPQFIFQYYREEENGRGNFPPRFSGLQFPNYSSELNVNALELDDSALYLCASSLWELRNTEAFFGQGTRLTVV.